The subject of this entry is one T cell receptor (beta chain). Its antigen is undetermined. In germline, CDR1 is MNHEY, CDR2 SMNVEV (reference sequence). This CDR3 is 14 amino acids long. J lost 0 bases, V lost 6 bases, and 4 bases had no gene match. This record belongs to a study of cytomegalovirus exposure and HLA in healthy donors. Study at large: The platform used for the 120 or so validation repertoires matched that of the 500 to 850 first-cohort repertoires, a later analysis reported.

This table comes from immunoSEQ multiplex PCR, and its TCRdb copy is limited to in-frame clones, with some not included. Altogether some 180,000 clones are present, about nine tenths being singletons, with the ten largest covering approximately 7.7%. Findings and limits, study-wide: According to a subsequent analysis, TCR clusters identified in the first cohort showed a tendency to co-occur across the 100 to 150 validation repertoires. There were a few CMV-associated chains whose specificity for CMV antigens was confirmed in vitro.

This clonotype was sampled from a man aged 25-40 years in good health and CMV-seropositive. Sequenced input: PBMCs. This chain joins TRBV27 and TRBJ2-7; 8 bases fit TRBD1. In DNA form, the CDR3 reads TGTGCCAGCAGCCATGGACAGGGCTCCTACGAGCAGTACTTC. Residues: CASSHGQGSYEQYF.